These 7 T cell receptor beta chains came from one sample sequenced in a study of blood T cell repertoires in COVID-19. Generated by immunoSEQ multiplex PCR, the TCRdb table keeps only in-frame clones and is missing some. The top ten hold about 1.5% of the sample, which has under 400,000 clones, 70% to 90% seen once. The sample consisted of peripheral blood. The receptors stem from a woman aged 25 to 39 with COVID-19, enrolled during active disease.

The CDR3 sequence is CASSSGQGAFGYTF. CDR3 bases: TGCGCCAGCAGCTCTGGACAGGGGGCTTTTGGCTACACCTTC. J is TRBJ1-2 and V is TRBV5-1; TRBD1 matches 11 bases. The J segment lost 7 bases and the V segment lost 3 bases, leaving 5 bases of the junction unmatched. Germline lookup yields CDR1 SGHRS and CDR2 YFSETQ. The CDR3 length is 14 residues. Supplemented by reference TRBV5-1 and TRBJ1-2, the full variable domain reads KAGVTQTPRYLIKTRGQQVTLSCSPISGHRSVSWYQQTPGQGLQFLFEYFSETQRNKGNFPGRFSGRQFSNSRSEMNVSTLELGDSALYLCASSSGQGAFGYTFGSGTRLTVV.

CDR3 bases: TGTGCCAGCAGCCCTCTCCTTGACACTGAAGCTTTCTTT. It yields the protein CASSPLLDTEAFF. The gene calls are TRBV9 and TRBJ1-1; no clear D gene. Germline loops: CDR1 SGDLS, CDR2 YYNGEE. The CDR3 spans 13 residues. Trimming took off 4 bases at V and 3 bases at J, with 10 bases between the two ends.

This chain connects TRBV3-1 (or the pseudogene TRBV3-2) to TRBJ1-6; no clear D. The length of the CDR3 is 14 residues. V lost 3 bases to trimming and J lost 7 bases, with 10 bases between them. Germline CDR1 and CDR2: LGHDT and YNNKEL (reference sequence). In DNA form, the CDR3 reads TGTGCCAGCAGCCACGCCGAGCAAAATTCACCCCTCCACTTT. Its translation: CASSHAEQNSPLHF.

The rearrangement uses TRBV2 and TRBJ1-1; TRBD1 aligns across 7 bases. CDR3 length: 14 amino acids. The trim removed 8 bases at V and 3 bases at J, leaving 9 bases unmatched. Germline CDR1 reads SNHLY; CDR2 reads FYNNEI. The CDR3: CASLRQGQDTEAFF. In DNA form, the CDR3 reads TGTGCCAGCCTGCGACAGGGCCAGGACACTGAAGCTTTCTTT.

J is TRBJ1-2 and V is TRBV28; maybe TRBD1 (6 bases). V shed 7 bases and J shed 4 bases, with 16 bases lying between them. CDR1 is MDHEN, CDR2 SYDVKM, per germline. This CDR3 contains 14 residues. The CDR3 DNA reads TGTGCCAGCAATCGTCCCGACAGGCTCTATGGCTACACCTTC. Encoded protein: CASNRPDRLYGYTF.

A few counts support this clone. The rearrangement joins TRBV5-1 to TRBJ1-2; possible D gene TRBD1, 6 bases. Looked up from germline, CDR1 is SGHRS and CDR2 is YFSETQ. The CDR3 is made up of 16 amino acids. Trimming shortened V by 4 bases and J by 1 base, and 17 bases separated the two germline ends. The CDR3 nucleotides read TGCGCCAGCAGCACTGGGATCGGGGGGCGTAACTATGGCTACACCTTC. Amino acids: CASSTGIGGRNYGYTF. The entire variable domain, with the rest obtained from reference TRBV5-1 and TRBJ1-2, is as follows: KAGVTQTPRYLIKTRGQQVTLSCSPISGHRSVSWYQQTPGQGLQFLFEYFSETQRNKGNFPGRFSGRQFSNSRSEMNVSTLELGDSALYLCASSTGIGGRNYGYTFGSGTRLTVV.

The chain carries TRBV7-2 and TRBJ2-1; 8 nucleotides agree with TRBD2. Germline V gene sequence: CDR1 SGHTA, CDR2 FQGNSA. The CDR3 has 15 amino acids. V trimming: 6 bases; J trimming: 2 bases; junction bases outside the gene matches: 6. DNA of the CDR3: TGTGCCAGCAGACCTACTAGCGGCGCCTACAATGAGCAGTTCTTC. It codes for CASRPTSGAYNEQFF.